These 16 T cell receptor beta chains came from one sample sequenced in a study of blood T cells in healthy people across ages (dated by TCRdb to about 2015). Library generation was performed with 5' RACE. Sequencer: Illumina HiSeq 2500. A second 7 to 11 cycle PCR used a sample-barcoded 5' primer and a J-beta primer mix. The public reads were quality trimmed at Q25 with fastp and then assembled into clones with MiXCR by TCRdb, keeping productive beta chains. Rows matching on CDR3 protein sequence are summarized as one entry with the most common DNA and genes. This sample gives about 670,000 distinct CDR3 sequences in total; 52% of them show up just once. Roughly 13% of the sample lies in the top ten. The sample taken for sequencing was blood. The receptor source for this set is a woman older than 75 in good health.

The chain uses TRBV10-3 and TRBJ2-5; D is unclear. Germline V lookup: CDR1 ENHRY, CDR2 SYGVKD. Deletions cut 2 bases from V and 3 bases from J, with 4 bases between. CDR3 size: 12 residues. The CDR3 region has the DNA TGTGCCATCAGTGAGCCCGAAGAGACCCAGTACTTC. Protein sequence: CAISEPEETQYF.

The J gene is TRBJ2-1, the V gene TRBV27; the D gene is possibly TRBD2 (7 bases). Germline CDR1 is MNHEY and CDR2 is SMNVEV (reference sequence). This CDR3 region has 15 residues. V lost 9 bases and J lost 1, with 16 bases in between. In nucleotides, the CDR3 is TGTGCCAGTTACGGGGGGCAGGGGTCCTACAATGAGCAGTTCTTC. This codes for CASYGGQGSYNEQFF.

This clonotype appeared a single time. The V gene is TRBV5-6, the J gene TRBJ2-7, with 11 bases aligning to TRBD1. CDR1 and CDR2 (germline): SGHDT, YYEEEE. The junction had 20 bases not matched to a gene; V was cut back by 2 bases and J by 10 bases. This CDR3 region has 18 residues. The CDR3 is CASSFVPLGTGGQEAQYF. Here the CDR3 DNA reads TGTGCCAGCAGCTTCGTACCCTTGGGGACAGGGGGGCAAGAAGCCCAGTACTTC.

The J gene is TRBJ2-6, the V gene TRBV29-1; 7 positions match TRBD1. The CDR3 spans 15 residues. The V gene's germline CDR1 is SQVTM and CDR2 ANQGSEA. The V gene end was trimmed by 4 bases and the J gene end by 0 bases; junction bases not matched to a gene: 3. As DNA, the CDR3 is TGCAGCGTTGCAGGGACAGCCTCTGGGGCCAACGTCCTGACTTTC. Translation gives CSVAGTASGANVLTF.

This clonotype was seen only a few times. The chain employs TRBV7-9 and TRBJ2-2; the D gene could be TRBD1 or TRBD2 (5 bases each). The CDR3 is 13 amino acids. Trimming took off 3 bases at V and 6 bases at J, with 8 bases between the two ends. Germline V gene lookup returns CDR1 SEHNR and CDR2 FQNEAQ (reference sequence). The CDR3 coding sequence is TGTGCCAGCAGCTTCAGGGACGCCGGGGAGCTGTTTTTT. Translated: CASSFRDAGELFF.

As regards this clonotype: The junction shows a germline mismatch at one end, possibly a read error. The CDR3 sequence: CAGSYLRNQPQHF. CDR3 nucleotides: TGTGCCGGCAGTTACTTACGCAATCAGCCTCAGCATTTT. This chain connects TRBV6-5 to TRBJ1-5; D unresolved. The CDR3 has 13 amino acids. Germline V gene sequence: CDR1 MNHEY, CDR2 SVGAGI.

This chain links TRBV4-2 with TRBJ2-5; D unresolved. The J call may be wrong; the DNA end is better matched by TRBJ2-7. In germline, CDR1 is LGHNA, CDR2 YNFKEQ. The CDR3 is made up of 12 amino acids. The CDR3 here is CASSQDWDEQYF. CDR3 DNA sequence: TGTGCCAGCAGCCAAGATTGGGACGAGCAGTACTTC.

The chain has TRBV28 and TRBJ1-4; the match to TRBD1 covers 9 bases. The CDR3 length is 18 residues. Germline assignment: CDR1 MDHEN and CDR2 SYDVKM. The J segment lost 8 bases and the V segment lost 2 bases, leaving 15 bases of the junction unmatched. As DNA, the CDR3 is TGTGCCAGCAGTTTAATTGGGACAGGGCACTCGCGCAGAGAAAAACTGTTTTTT. This codes for CASSLIGTGHSRREKLFF.

The gene calls are TRBV28 and TRBJ2-3; 7 bases align to TRBD2. From germline, CDR1 is MDHEN and CDR2 SYDVKM. The J segment lost 8 bases and the V segment lost 3 bases, leaving 5 bases of the junction unmatched. The CDR3 has 13 residues. CDR3 loop: CASSFWGGGTQYF. DNA for the CDR3: TGTGCCAGCAGTTTCTGGGGCGGGGGTACGCAGTATTTT.

The J gene is TRBJ2-1, the V gene TRBV6-5; D tentatively reads TRBD1 or TRBD2 (5 bases each). The CDR3 has 14 amino acids. Between the trimmed V and J ends, which lost 2 bases and 5 bases, there was a span of 10 bases. Germline-derived CDR1 and CDR2 are MNHEY and SVGAGI. This CDR3 is CASSYKGPNNEQFF. The CDR3 DNA reads as TGTGCCAGCAGTTACAAGGGACCCAACAATGAGCAGTTCTTC.

In the case of this clonotype: This may arise from a read error, as a much more abundant clone is one base away. The chain combines TRBV28 with TRBJ2-5; TRBD2 aligns across 7 bases. CDR1 and CDR2 (germline): MDHEN, SYDVKM. The CDR3 covers 16 residues. The junction had 16 bases not matched to a gene; V was cut back by 6 bases and J by 6 bases. In DNA, the CDR3 is TGTGCCAGCAGCCTATTTAGCGGGTGGGCCCTTAAGACCCAGTACTTC. Residues: CASSLFSGWALKTQYF.

The rearrangement joins TRBV5-1 to TRBJ2-1; unclear D gene. Between the trimmed V and J ends, which lost 0 bases and 10 bases, there was a span of 14 bases. The CDR3 contains 14 residues. Germline V gene data show CDR1 as SGHRS and CDR2 as YFSETQ. The CDR3 DNA sequence: TGCGCCAGCAGCTTGGCGGCGGATCCCGGCGAGCAGTTCTTC. This encodes CASSLAADPGEQFF.

This clonotype was recorded many times. V gene TRBV20-1 combines with J gene TRBJ2-1; 11 positions agree with TRBD2. CDR1 is DFQATT and CDR2 is SNEGSKA in the germline V gene (reference sequence). The CDR3 is 15 residues long. V gave up 5 bases and J gave up 4 bases; unmatched junction bases: 7. The CDR3: CSALGLAERYNEQFF. CDR3 DNA: TGCAGTGCTCTGGGACTAGCGGAGCGATACAATGAGCAGTTCTTC.

The chain is built from TRBV29-1 and TRBJ2-1; tentatively, D is TRBD2 (6 bases). Germline CDR1 and CDR2: SQVTM and ANQGSEA. The V end lost 4 bases, the J end lost 12 bases, and 10 bases lay between the germline ends. This CDR3 spans 10 amino acids. CDR3: CSVGLGGQFF. Written as DNA, the CDR3 is TGCAGCGTTGGTCTGGGGGGGCAGTTCTTC.

This clonotype was seen ten or more times. The rearrangement uses TRBV20-1 and TRBJ2-4, with TRBD2 matching over 9 bases. CDR3 length: 14 residues. Germline-derived CDR1 and CDR2 are DFQATT and SNEGSKA (reference sequence). Germline trimming cut 6 bases from V and 7 bases from J; bases unmatched to any gene: 10. CDR3 residues: CSALRRGGRNIQYF. The CDR3 DNA is TGCAGTGCCCTGAGGCGGGGGGGCAGGAACATTCAGTACTTC.

In this sample, this clonotype turned up many times. The chain couples TRBV6-5 to TRBJ1-2; weak D call: TRBD1 (5 bases). CDR1 and CDR2 from the germline V gene are MNHEY and SVGAGI. V lost 8 bases to trimming and J lost 2 bases, with 15 bases between them. This CDR3 contains 14 residues. DNA of the CDR3: TGTGCCAGCCGTTCCGAGGGGCCCAACTATGGCTACACCTTC. This codes for CASRSEGPNYGYTF.